Listed below are T cell receptor beta chains from one sample, sequenced in a study of blood T cell repertoires in COVID-19. Sequenced by immunoSEQ multiplex PCR; TCRdb stores in-frame clones only, minus some. The sample holds some 69,000 clones, 90% seen once. Sample: peripheral blood. The receptor set was obtained from a man between 60 and 70 years old with acute or convalescent COVID-19. CDR3s include the opening cysteine and the closing phenylalanine or tryptophan. The order of the fields is J gene, V gene, D gene, clone size, CDR3 protein, CDR3 DNA. D genes are given only for firm matches. Clone sizes are given selectively: once, few, many, or a class where the clone is expanded.

TRBJ1-4 TRBV19 TRBD1 NA CASSMGAGGNEKLFF TGTGCCAGTAGTATGGGAGCAGGGGGCAATGAAAAACTGTTTTTT
TRBJ1-2 TRBV5-6 NA NA CASSLEAGWFGYTF TGTGCCAGCAGCTTGGAGGCGGGCTGGTTTGGCTACACCTTC
TRBJ1-5 TRBV5-7 TRBD1 NA CASSPSGQFSNQPQHF TGTGCCAGCAGCCCTTCGGGACAGTTTAGCAATCAGCCCCAGCATTTT
TRBJ1-2 TRBV3-1/TRBV3-2 NA NA CASSQSPGRINYGYTF TGTGCCAGCAGCCAATCTCCAGGGCGAATAAACTATGGCTACACCTTC
TRBJ1-2 TRBV5-1 NA NA CASSLGQIYGYTF TGCGCCAGCAGCTTGGGACAGATCTATGGCTACACCTTC
TRBJ1-1 TRBV7-3 TRBD1 NA CASSSDRGTEAFF TGTGCCAGCAGTTCGGACAGGGGCACTGAAGCTTTCTTT
TRBJ2-3 TRBV5-4 NA NA CASSTQIGDTQYF TGTGCCAGCAGCACCCAGATTGGTGATACGCAGTATTTT
TRBJ2-1 TRBV7-9 NA once CASSPSPQGEGFF TGTGCCAGCAGCCCCAGCCCACAGGGGGAGGGGTTCTTC
TRBJ1-2 TRBV2 NA NA CASSRKEAPNYGYTF TGTGCCAGCAGTAGGAAGGAGGCCCCGAACTATGGCTACACCTTC
TRBJ2-1 TRBV7-9 TRBD2 NA CASSLGGLANNEQFF TGTGCCAGCAGCTTAGGGGGACTAGCAAACAATGAGCAGTTCTTC
TRBJ1-1 TRBV10-3 TRBD1 NA CAISETGGSFWTEAFF TGTGCCATCAGTGAGACAGGGGGCTCCTTTTGGACTGAAGCTTTCTTT
TRBJ1-4 TRBV14 NA once CASSDTGTKYEKLFF TGTGCCAGCAGCGATACCGGGACAAAATATGAAAAACTGTTTTTT
TRBJ1-5 TRBV7-2 NA NA CASSLEWENQPQHF TGTGCCAGCAGCTTAGAATGGGAGAATCAGCCCCAGCATTTT
TRBJ2-5 TRBV7-8 NA NA CASSLGGVETQYF TGTGCCAGCAGCTTAGGGGGGGTGGAGACCCAGTACTTC
TRBJ2-3 TRBV30 TRBD1 NA CAWNRGTASDTQYF TGTGCCTGGAATAGAGGGACAGCGTCTGATACGCAGTATTTT
TRBJ1-6 TRBV24-1 NA NA CATSSGGEETPLHF TGTGCCACCAGTTCCGGGGGTGAGGAGACTCCCCTCCACTTT
TRBJ1-1 TRBV19 NA NA CASRAGYTEAFF TGTGCCAGTCGGGCAGGGTACACTGAAGCTTTCTTT
TRBJ1-4 TRBV6-5 NA NA CASSYDTGYNEKLFF TGTGCCAGCAGTTACGACACGGGATACAATGAAAAACTGTTTTTT
TRBJ2-5 TRBV7-9 NA NA CASSLRTEKETQYF TGTGCCAGCAGCCTTAGGACAGAGAAAGAGACCCAGTACTTC
TRBJ1-1 TRBV2 TRBD1 few CASRGQGTEAFF TGTGCCAGCAGGGGACAGGGGACTGAAGCTTTCTTT
TRBJ2-3 TRBV7-6 TRBD2 once CASSGREGDTQYF TGTGCCAGCAGCGGAAGGGAGGGAGATACGCAGTATTTT
TRBJ1-2 TRBV6-1 NA NA CASSELFWGGNGYTF TGTGCCAGCAGTGAACTTTTTTGGGGGGGTAATGGCTACACCTTC
TRBJ1-2 TRBV6-5 TRBD1 NA CASRWTGTYGYTF TGTGCCAGCAGATGGACAGGGACCTATGGCTACACCTTC